The clone carrying this T cell receptor beta chain was observed once. Its antigen is not identified. This record comes from a study of graft-versus-host responses after intestinal transplantation. Background on the study: As for transplant type, recipients had multivisceral, liver-intestinal, or isolated intestinal grafts. Tacrolimus plus steroids were given to all recipients for around three years, preceded by anti-thymocyte globulin induction.

TCRdb's copy holds only in-frame clones and misses some; the assay was immunoSEQ multiplex PCR. The data hold tens of thousands of clones, with 95% observed a single time. There are 12 residues in the CDR3. Germline CDR1 reads SEHNR; CDR2 reads FQNEAQ (reference sequence). The germline V and J ends were trimmed by 5 bases and 5 bases, with 9 bases remaining between them. The chain employs TRBV7-9 and TRBJ1-1; D perhaps matches TRBD1 (5 bases). The sequencing used unstimulated CD8+ T cells sorted from spleen or lymph node cells, collected before transplant. This clonotype was sampled from a human donor who was the organ donor for an intestinal transplant. CDR3 coding DNA: TGTGCCAGCAGCGGGGGTGGTACTGAAGCTTTCTTT. It yields the protein CASSGGGTEAFF.